These 14 T cell receptor beta chains originate from one sample sequenced in a study of T cell responses to AZD1222 COVID-19 vaccine. The method was immunoSEQ multiplex PCR; TCRdb's version includes in-frame clones alone and lacks a portion of them. This table holds 60,000 to 100,000 clones, under 95% found once. The sequences come from peripheral blood, collected on day 0 of MenACWY control vaccination. The receptors were gathered from an adult in good health.

The chain links TRBV19 to TRBJ1-5; 7 nucleotides agree with TRBD1. The CDR3 is 14 residues long. With V trimmed by 7 bases and J by 5 bases, 8 bases remained unmatched. Germline V gene data show CDR1 as LNHDA and CDR2 as SQIVND (reference sequence). CDR3 protein: CASTRGGRDQPQHF. CDR3 DNA sequence: TGTGCCAGTACCAGGGGGGGCAGGGATCAGCCCCAGCATTTT.

DNA for the CDR3: TGTGCCAGCAGTCACGATTCGACAGGGAACTATGGCTACACCTTC. As protein: CASSHDSTGNYGYTF. The chain joins TRBV2 to TRBJ1-2; 7 nucleotides match TRBD1. V lost 5 bases, J lost 2 bases, and 8 bases stayed unmatched. Per germline, CDR1 SNHLY and CDR2 FYNNEI. The CDR3 spans 15 residues.

This chain uses TRBV3-1 (or the pseudogene TRBV3-2) with TRBJ2-5; 10 positions match TRBD1. The CDR3 totals 14 residues. The germline V gene has CDR1 LGHDT and CDR2 YNNKEL (reference sequence). Germline trimming cut 6 bases from V and 5 bases from J; bases unmatched to any gene: 6. The CDR3 DNA reads TGTGCCAGCAGTAGCGGGACAGGGGTGGAGACCCAGTACTTC. Residues: CASSSGTGVETQYF.

The chain recombines TRBV7-2 with TRBJ2-3; TRBD2 agrees at 13 bases. The CDR3 has 17 amino acids. Germline loops: CDR1 SGHTA, CDR2 FQGNSA. After removal of 4 bases from V and 5 bases from J, the junction contained 9 bases not matched to a gene. The DNA of the CDR3 is TGTGCCAGCAGCTCAGGGACTAGCGGGATGTGGGGAGATACGCAGTATTTT. This sequence encodes CASSSGTSGMWGDTQYF.

The V and J genes are TRBV4-3 and TRBJ1-3; TRBD1 matches 7 bases. This CDR3 has 14 residues. Germline-derived CDR1 and CDR2 are LGHNA and YSLEER. With V trimmed by 4 bases and J by 4 bases, 4 bases remained unmatched. The CDR3 sequence: CASSPRDRGNTIYF. CDR3 nucleotides: TGCGCCAGCAGCCCCCGGGACAGAGGAAACACCATATATTTT.

The chain's CDR3 is CASTLNGPSYF. CDR3 nucleotides: TGTGCCAGCACCCTAAACGGTCCATCGTACTTC. This chain connects TRBV2 to TRBJ2-7, with D unresolved. This CDR3 comprises 11 residues. CDR1 and CDR2 from the germline V gene are SNHLY and FYNNEI. V was pared by 7 bases and J by 12 bases, with 16 bases between.

This rearrangement joins TRBV19 to TRBJ2-7; TRBD1 matches 9 bases. The CDR3 extends over 14 amino acids. Per germline, CDR1 LNHDA and CDR2 SQIVND (reference sequence). V gave up 4 bases and J gave up 4 bases; unmatched junction bases: 5. DNA for the CDR3: TGTGCCAGTAGTACACAGGGGGCTACGTACGAGCAGTACTTC. Its protein is CASSTQGATYEQYF. Full variable domain (remainder filled in from reference TRBV19 and TRBJ2-7): DGGITQSPKYLFRKEGQNVTLSCEQNLNHDAMYWYRQDPGQGLRLIYYSQIVNDFQKGDIAEGYSVSREKKESFPLTVTSAQKNPTAFYLCASSTQGATYEQYFGPGTRLTVT.

The CDR3 nucleotides are TGTGCCAGCAGTGAAACGGTTGGGATCCCCCTCCACTTT. It codes for CASSETVGIPLHF. The chain joins TRBV6-1 to TRBJ1-6; D is undetermined. Germline loops: CDR1 MNHNS, CDR2 SASEGT. Trimming took off 2 bases at V and 13 bases at J, with 12 bases between the two ends. This CDR3 region has 13 residues.

The chain is built from TRBV30 and TRBJ1-6; 7 positions agree with TRBD1. The J segment lost 2 bases and the V segment lost 2 bases, leaving 3 bases of the junction unmatched. Germline V gives CDR1 GTSNPN, CDR2 SVGIG (reference sequence). The CDR3 covers 15 residues. DNA for the CDR3: TGTGCCTGGAGTCCAGGGGGGACCTATAATTCACCCCTCCACTTT. It codes for CAWSPGGTYNSPLHF.

V usage is TRBV6-5 and J usage is TRBJ2-7; TRBD1 aligns across 12 bases. This CDR3 has 15 residues. Germline lookup yields CDR1 MNHEY and CDR2 SVGAGI. V was pared by 0 bases and J by 5 bases, with 2 bases of the junction left unmatched. For the CDR3, the DNA is TGTGCCAGCAGTTACTCGGGACAGGGGGCCCACGAGCAGTACTTC. It specifies CASSYSGQGAHEQYF.

The chain is built from TRBV2 and TRBJ1-2; 7 nucleotides agree with TRBD1. The ends lost 4 bases at V and 2 bases at J; junction bases unmatched: 7. This CDR3 comprises 15 residues. The germline V gene encodes CDR1 SNHLY and CDR2 FYNNEI. CDR3 nucleotides: TGTGCCAGCAGTGCCCGGGACAGAAAGAACTATGGCTACACCTTC. Translating it yields CASSARDRKNYGYTF.

The V call is TRBV6-2 or TRBV6-3, the J call TRBJ2-1; D remains ambiguous. Trimming removed 5 bases from V and 8 bases from J, with 16 bases in between. In germline, CDR1 is MNHEY, CDR2 SVGEGT. This CDR3 has 14 residues. The CDR3 spells CASSTVRGSDEQFF. The CDR3 DNA follows: TGTGCCAGCAGTACCGTTAGAGGCTCGGATGAGCAGTTCTTC.

The chain has TRBV6-1 and TRBJ1-3; D is uncertain. The CDR3 is 17 residues long. The germline CDR1 and CDR2 sequences are MNHNS and SASEGT. Trimming cost V 1 base and J 0 bases, with 13 bases left between them. The CDR3 bases are TGTGCCAGCAGTGAAGAGGCAGACTATAACTCTGGAAACACCATATATTTT. Encoded protein: CASSEEADYNSGNTIYF.

V usage is TRBV7-6 and J usage is TRBJ1-5; 7 nucleotides agree with TRBD1. CDR1 and CDR2 from the germline V gene are SGHVS and FNYEAQ. This CDR3 is built from 14 residues. The trim removed 1 base at V and 10 bases at J, leaving 7 bases unmatched. The DNA for the CDR3 is TGTGCCAGCAGCTTAGACCAGGACAGGCAACCCCAGCATTTT. The encoded protein is CASSLDQDRQPQHF.